This T cell receptor (beta chain) was found in a study of cytomegalovirus exposure and HLA in healthy donors. The overall study: The same platform was used for the roughly 130 validation repertoires as for the approximately 670 first-cohort repertoires, as reported in a later analysis.

The donors were part of the approximately 130-subject validation cohort, which stood apart from the approximately 670-subject first cohort. Whole-study findings and limits: A subsequent analysis found that TCR clusters from the first cohort also tended to co-occur in the 120 or so validation repertoires, with 90% to 95% of cluster scores above 0. 164 TCR beta chains were listed as cytomegalovirus-associated.

As for this clone: Its matching antigen is unknown.

The CDR3 is 15 residues long. The V and J ends lost 0 bases and 9 bases respectively, with 15 bases between them. Germline V CDR1 and CDR2: MNHEY, SVGAGI. This table comes from immunoSEQ multiplex PCR, and its TCRdb copy is limited to in-frame clones, with some not included. The sample yields fewer than 100,000 clones, less than 95% seen once. The sequenced material came from PBMCs. This sequence joins TRBV6-5 and TRBJ2-4; a weak D match, TRBD2 (5 bases). This sequence originates from a woman aged 18-29 years in good health and CMV-seropositive. For the CDR3, the DNA is TGTGCCAGCAGTTACTCGAGGGTTCCACAAGCCATTCAGTACTTC. Translating it yields CASSYSRVPQAIQYF.